These 9 T cell receptor beta chains were sequenced from one sample in a study of neurological immune-mediated disorders. TCRdb re-called the 5' RACE reads with MiXCR, one entry per CDR3 protein. In the table there are tens of thousands of distinct CDR3 sequences, 3.5% to 5% of which are singletons. Sequencing was performed on PBMCs. Source of these receptors: a woman aged 60-75 years with multiple sclerosis.

There are many counts of this clonotype. The chain combines TRBV5-1 with TRBJ2-3; the D is unclear. V shed 3 bases and J shed 2 bases, with 7 bases lying between them. CDR1 SGHRS and CDR2 YFSETQ come from the germline V gene. This CDR3 spans 13 amino acids. CDR3 sequence: CASSSQSTDTQYF. CDR3 DNA: TGCGCCAGCAGCTCCCAGTCCACAGATACGCAGTATTTT.

The V and J genes are TRBV5-8 and TRBJ2-7; D may match TRBD1 or TRBD2 (6 bases each). Germline CDR1 is SGHTS and CDR2 is YDEGEE. This CDR3 spans 12 amino acids. V lost 4 bases to trimming and J lost 5 bases, with 10 bases between them. In DNA, the CDR3 is TGTGCCAGCAGCCCGGGGGCCCACGAGCAGTACTTC. Translating gives CASSPGAHEQYF.

This clonotype appeared many times. Here the CDR3 omits its conserved ending phenylalanine or tryptophan, so a read error is the likely source. The DNA is left out, because the CDR3 cannot be placed on it with certainty; the CDR3 is given as TCRdb lists it. V gene TRBV20-1 combines with J gene TRBJ2-3; the table names TRBD1, a call not compared with the DNA. Germline-derived CDR1 and CDR2 are DFQATT and SNEGSKA (reference sequence). Termini included, the CDR3 measures 12 amino acids. CDR3 sequence: CSAKTTGTGHQL.

There are many counts of this clonotype. This chain links TRBV5-1 with TRBJ2-7; D gene unclear. Germline CDR1 SGHRS, CDR2 YFSETQ. The CDR3 consists of 14 residues. Trimming removed 4 bases from V and 3 bases from J, with 14 bases in between. The CDR3: CASSPAPGYYEQYF. CDR3 in DNA: TGCGCCAGCAGCCCGGCGCCCGGGTACTACGAGCAGTACTTC.

This clonotype was seen at least ten times. This rearrangement joins TRBV20-1 to TRBJ2-5; no clear D. The CDR3 runs 10 residues. Germline CDR1 is DFQATT and CDR2 is SNEGSKA (reference sequence). V was clipped by 6 bases and J by 5 bases, with 7 bases between them. CDR3 loop: CSALTETQYF. CDR3 sequence (DNA): TGCAGTGCGCTCACGGAGACCCAGTACTTC.

This clonotype was observed at least ten times. The rearrangement links TRBV20-1 to TRBJ2-2; weak D call: TRBD2 (6 bases). The germline V and J ends were trimmed by 0 bases and 4 bases, with 12 bases remaining between them. Germline V gene lookup returns CDR1 DFQATT and CDR2 SNEGSKA (reference sequence). The CDR3 consists of 15 residues. CDR3 in amino acids: CSARDATGVTGELFF. The CDR3, as DNA: TGCAGTGCTAGAGATGCTACGGGGGTCACCGGGGAGCTGTTTTTT.

This clonotype was found many times. The rearrangement uses TRBV5-1 and TRBJ1-2, with D uncertain. The length of the CDR3 is 14 residues. The V end was cut by 2 bases, the J end by 4 bases, with 12 bases between. The germline V gene has CDR1 SGHRS and CDR2 YFSETQ. In DNA, the CDR3 is TGCGCCAGCAGCTTCACGGGGAGATCCTATGGCTACACCTTC. This sequence encodes CASSFTGRSYGYTF.

The chain employs TRBV20-1 and TRBJ2-5; D is possibly TRBD2 (6 bases). V gave up 8 bases and J gave up 2 bases, with 15 bases separating them. Germline CDR1 DFQATT, CDR2 SNEGSKA (reference sequence). The CDR3 is 13 amino acids. DNA of the CDR3: TGCAGTCGACAGCAGGCGGGGCAAGAGACCCAGTACTTC. As protein: CSRQQAGQETQYF.

This clonotype appeared many times. The chain recombines TRBV5-1 with TRBJ2-1; tentative D call: TRBD2 (5 bases). Germline CDR1 reads SGHRS; CDR2 reads YFSETQ. With 0 bases removed from V and 9 bases from J, the gap between germline ends came to 10 bases. The CDR3 totals 13 residues. As DNA, the CDR3 is TGCGCCAGCAGCTTGGATAGCGTAAGTGAGCAGTTCTTC. As protein: CASSLDSVSEQFF.